This T cell receptor (beta chain) was found in a study of Ad26.COV2.S vaccination and SARS-CoV-2 variants. Study-wide context: A COV1001 Ad26.COV2.S trial-arm participant provided the sample. Findings and limits, study-wide: In vaccinated individuals, spike-specific CD8+ and CD4+ T cell responses reportedly displayed substantial breadth. With respect to non-spike TCR breadth, vaccine and placebo recipients were similar.

The CDR3 has 11 residues. V lost 4 bases to trimming and J lost 8 bases, with 9 bases between them. Germline values: CDR1 SGHDT, CDR2 YYEEEE. Libraries were prepared by immunoSEQ multiplex PCR; TCRdb keeps only in-frame clonotypes and omits some of them. The repertoire holds approximately 460,000 clones, with 80% to 90% as singletons. To note about this clone: Its target is unknown.

As for treatment: around 19 received Ad26.COV2.S at low or high dose, single or two shots; roughly five received placebo; per-sample allocation not given. Sampling occurred on day 63 after the first vaccine or placebo injection. This chain joins TRBV5-6 and TRBJ1-1; no definite D call. The specimen comprised peripheral blood, sampled in a trial of Ad26.COV2.S vaccine versus placebo. The clonotype originates from a person between 18 and 59 years old who received the Ad26.COV2.S COVID-19 vaccine or a placebo. CDR3 nucleotides: TGTGCCAGCAGCCGGAGCGCCGAAGCTTTCTTT. This sequence encodes CASSRSAEAFF.